The T cell receptor beta chain under discussion was sequenced for a study of early T cells in non-severe SARS-CoV-2 infection. Looking at the study overall: Sequencing of unsorted whole blood was done on bulk RNA, leaving chains unpaired. General study results and limits: Private and CD4 specificities were missed by VDJdb matching, skewed to anti-spike CD8.

About this clonotype: Its antigen is not known. One end of the junction is discordant with germline, which a read error may explain.

Germline values: CDR1 SGHAT, CDR2 FQNNGV. This CDR3 comprises 13 residues. Individual cDNA molecules were tagged with unique molecular identifiers, the study reported. TCRdb reprocessed the 5' RACE reads with MiXCR, giving one entry per CDR3 protein. The sample contains roughly 120,000 distinct CDR3 sequences, just under 15% of which appear only once. The material sequenced was whole blood. The chain has TRBV11-2 and TRBJ2-1, with unresolved D. The receptor's source is an adult who was a healthcare worker with PCR-confirmed SARS-CoV-2 infection or an uninfected control (not recorded which). CDR3 in DNA: TGTGCCAGCAGCCTAGACGAGACCAATGAGCAGTTCTTC. The encoded protein is CASSLDETNEQFF.